Below, 20 T cell receptor beta chains from the same sample are listed, as sequenced in a study of T cells in Graves' hyperthyroidism and ophthalmopathy. Using RNA transcripts as the source, TCR beta CDR3 regions were amplified. First-round RT-PCR with HTBI primers amplified the TCR CDR3 region. TCRdb re-derived calls from the multiplex PCR reads in MiXCR, one entry per CDR3 protein. The repertoire holds around 350,000 distinct CDR3 sequences, about a fifth seen once, with roughly 3.5% in the top ten. The sequenced material came from blood. Receptor source: a woman aged 18-30 years with Graves' hyperthyroidism.

This sequence joins TRBV28 and TRBJ1-3; D uncertain. Trimming took off 4 bases at V and 4 bases at J, with 8 bases between the two ends. Germline-derived CDR1 and CDR2 are MDHEN and SYDVKM. This CDR3 comprises 13 residues. CDR3 nucleotides: TGTGCCAGCAGTTCCAACGGCGGAAACACCATATATTTT. Translation: CASSSNGGNTIYF.

Many counts were recorded for this clonotype. The rearrangement uses TRBV20-1 and TRBJ2-5; 14 bases are a match to TRBD2. CDR1 DFQATT and CDR2 SNEGSKA come from the germline V gene (reference sequence). This CDR3 is 15 amino acids long. V lost 5 bases and J lost 2; bases outside the gene matches: 4. CDR3 DNA sequence: TGCAGTGCTCACGGGACTAGCGGGGGACAAGAGACCCAGTACTTC. It specifies CSAHGTSGGQETQYF.

The chain has TRBV6-5 and TRBJ2-2, with 9 bases matching TRBD2. V lost 0 bases and J lost 5; bases outside the gene matches: 4. The CDR3 has 16 amino acids. The germline V gene has CDR1 MNHEY and CDR2 SVGAGI. The CDR3 sequence is CASSYSTSGITGELFF. CDR3 nucleotides: TGTGCCAGCAGTTACTCGACTAGCGGTATTACCGGGGAGCTGTTTTTT.

This clonotype has more than one count but fewer than ten. The rearrangement joins TRBV27 to TRBJ1-2, with D possibly matching TRBD1 (5 bases). V was cut by 1 base and J by 8 bases, with 17 bases left in between. This CDR3 is built from 15 residues. CDR1 MNHEY and CDR2 SMNVEV come from the germline V gene (reference sequence). The chain's CDR3 is CASSLWAQGEGGYTF. As DNA, the CDR3 is TGTGCCAGCAGTTTATGGGCCCAGGGCGAAGGGGGCTACACCTTC.

In this sample, this clonotype turned up many times. The chain uses TRBV24-1 and TRBJ2-2; D call uncertain. V was clipped by 7 bases and J by 0 bases, with 8 bases between them. CDR1 is KGHDR and CDR2 is SFDVKD in the germline V gene. The CDR3 contains 14 residues. The CDR3 DNA reads as TGTGCCACCAGACAGTCTTCGAACACCGGGGAGCTGTTTTTT. This translates into CATRQSSNTGELFF.

This clonotype has at least ten counts. V is TRBV6-4 and J is TRBJ1-6; TRBD1 aligns across 8 bases. The CDR3 length is 14 residues. The germline V gene encodes CDR1 MRHNA and CDR2 SNTAGT. J gave up 5 bases and V 3 bases, and 0 bases lay outside the gene matches. The CDR3 reads CASSETGDNSPLHF. CDR3 coding DNA: TGTGCCAGCAGTGAGACAGGGGATAATTCACCCCTCCACTTT.

This clonotype was observed many times. The V and J genes are TRBV2 and TRBJ1-3, with D uncertain. With 3 bases removed from V and 8 bases from J, the gap between germline ends came to 11 bases. There are 13 residues in the CDR3. Germline values: CDR1 SNHLY, CDR2 FYNNEI. CDR3 sequence: CASSEGQRDTIYF. CDR3 coding DNA: TGTGCCAGCAGTGAGGGCCAACGGGACACCATATATTTT.

At least ten counts were recorded for this clonotype. The V call is TRBV6-5, the J call TRBJ2-7, with D perhaps matching TRBD2 (6 bases). CDR1 and CDR2 (germline): MNHEY, SVGAGI. The V gene lost 4 bases and the J gene lost 4 bases, with 11 bases spanning the gap. The CDR3 totals 13 residues. The CDR3: CASSWAGSYEQYF. The CDR3 coding sequence is TGTGCCAGCAGTTGGGCGGGGTCTTACGAGCAGTACTTC.

This clonotype occurred many times. The V and J genes are TRBV5-6 and TRBJ1-1; the match to TRBD1 covers 7 bases. The length of the CDR3 is 12 residues. Trimming at V came to 4 bases and at J to 7 bases, leaving 4 bases not matched to a gene. Per the germline V gene, CDR1 is SGHDT and CDR2 is YYEEEE. CDR3 sequence (DNA): TGTGCCAGCAGCGCAGGACAGGATGAAGCTTTCTTT. Translation gives CASSAGQDEAFF.

This clonotype showed up many times. This chain joins TRBV6-1 and TRBJ1-2; the D is unclear. With 2 bases removed from V and 4 bases from J, the gap between germline ends came to 11 bases. The CDR3 covers 14 residues. Per germline, CDR1 MNHNS and CDR2 SASEGT. The CDR3 protein is CASSETSRVYGYTF. CDR3 nucleotide sequence: TGTGCCAGCAGTGAAACGTCGAGGGTCTATGGCTACACCTTC.

This chain joins TRBV6-5 and TRBJ2-7; 11 nucleotides agree with TRBD1. V lost 0 bases, J lost 2 bases, and 3 bases stayed unmatched. Germline values: CDR1 MNHEY, CDR2 SVGAGI. This CDR3 contains 16 residues. The CDR3 coding sequence is TGTGCCAGCAGTTACTCGGGGACAGGGGGTGCCTACGAGCAGTACTTC. Its protein is CASSYSGTGGAYEQYF.

Here the CDR3 reads CASSLPPLNTGELFF. The CDR3 DNA sequence: TGTGCCAGCAGTTTACCCCCACTGAACACCGGGGAGCTGTTTTTT. The chain combines TRBV12-3 or TRBV12-4 with TRBJ2-2; D uncertain. Trimming stripped 2 bases from V and 1 base from J, with 8 bases between. This CDR3 has 15 residues.

This clonotype was observed many times. This rearrangement joins TRBV10-3 to TRBJ2-7, with D maybe TRBD1 (5 bases). V was cut by 0 bases and J by 0 bases, with 12 bases left in between. Germline-derived CDR1 and CDR2 are ENHRY and SYGVKD. The length of the CDR3 is 16 residues. CDR3 bases: TGTGCCATCAGTGAGTCGATCGACAGAAGCTCCTACGAGCAGTACTTC. As protein: CAISESIDRSSYEQYF.

The gene calls are TRBV5-5 and TRBJ1-3; 7 nucleotides match TRBD1. The CDR3 has 13 amino acids. V was clipped by 4 bases and J by 2 bases; unmatched bases: 0. Germline assignment: CDR1 SGHKS and CDR2 YYEKEE (reference sequence). CDR3 sequence (DNA): TGTGCCAGCAGCACAGGGGCTGGAAACACCATATATTTT. Encoded protein: CASSTGAGNTIYF.

This clonotype was seen many times. V gene TRBV6-1 combines with J gene TRBJ1-3; D unresolved. The CDR3 has 15 residues. The germline gives CDR1 MNHNS, CDR2 SASEGT. V dropped 3 bases and J dropped 0 bases, with 9 bases sitting between them. CDR3 bases: TGTGCCAGCAGTGACTACAGCCTCTCTGGAAACACCATATATTTT. This translates into CASSDYSLSGNTIYF.

This clonotype was recorded a few times. V and J are TRBV3-1 and TRBJ2-7, with D tentatively TRBD1 (5 bases). Germline values: CDR1 LGHDT, CDR2 YNNKEL (reference sequence). There are 14 residues in the CDR3. V was pared by 2 bases and J by 2 bases, with 10 bases between. The CDR3 sequence is CASSQLGRAYEQYF. The CDR3, as DNA: TGTGCCAGCAGCCAACTGGGGCGAGCCTACGAGCAGTACTTC.

The CDR3 DNA reads as TGTGCCAGTGCACCCTACACAGTCCCCTACGAGCAGTACTTC. Amino acid sequence: CASAPYTVPYEQYF. The chain links TRBV27 to TRBJ2-7; D gene ambiguous. The germline V and J ends were trimmed by 9 bases and 2 bases, with 17 bases remaining between them. The germline V gene has CDR1 MNHEY and CDR2 SMNVEV (reference sequence). The CDR3 has 14 amino acids.

This clonotype came up many times. CDR3 bases: TGTGCCAGCAGTTGGGACAGGGAAAGTATCGAGCAGTACTTC. It encodes CASSWDRESIEQYF. V usage is TRBV28 and J usage is TRBJ2-7; 9 nucleotides match TRBD1. J gave up 6 bases and V 4 bases, and 7 bases lay outside the gene matches. The CDR3 consists of 14 residues. In germline, CDR1 is MDHEN, CDR2 SYDVKM. Full variable domain (rest looked up from reference TRBV28 and TRBJ2-7): DVKVTQSSRYLVKRTGEKVFLECVQDMDHENMFWYRQDPGLGLRLIYFSYDVKMKEKGDIPEGYSVSREKKERFSLILESASTNQTSMYLCASSWDRESIEQYFGPGTRLTVT.

This chain connects TRBV12-3 or TRBV12-4 to TRBJ1-5; a weak D match, TRBD1 (5 bases). V lost 2 bases, J lost 3 bases, and 11 bases lay in between. The CDR3 runs 15 residues. CDR3: CASSLQGSLNQPQHF. The CDR3 DNA reads TGTGCCAGCAGTTTACAGGGTAGCCTCAATCAGCCCCAGCATTTT.

The table lists this clonotype with many counts. One junction end disagrees with the germline gene, perhaps due to a read error. The V gene is TRBV9, the J gene TRBJ2-7; no definite D call. Germline-derived CDR1 and CDR2 are SGDLS and YYNGEE. The CDR3 length is 8 residues. The CDR3 DNA is TGTGCCAGAAGCGAGCAGTACTTC. It specifies CARSEQYF.